The source of this TCR beta chain is a study of shared clonotypes between healthy human individuals (dated by TCRdb to the early 2020s). Some background on the complete study: The cohort included three men and a couple of women between 18 and 49 years of age. Different laboratories and diverse techniques were used to prepare libraries and sequence TCR repertoires, to increase sequencing depth and limit assay-specific biases. For each donor, three plates each were used for CD4 naive and CD4 memory, two plates were used for CD8 naive, and one plate was used for CD8 memory. The study deeply sequenced blood TCR repertoires of 5 or 6 healthy adults to estimate repertoire size and the extent of clonotype sharing between individuals. Between about 0.9 and 10 billion PBMCs per donor were obtained by leukapheresis. Beyond this particular receptor, the publication reports: When a handful of donors were compared, the shared fraction of clonotypes was around 4.6% for naive CD4, roughly 3.4% for naive CD8, 2% to 2.5% for memory CD4, and less than 0.45% for memory CD8. Naive subsets generally had larger estimated clonotype richness than memory subsets did. Pairwise subsampling led to the expectation that sequencing depth would affect the degree of clonotype sharing among donors. Sampling was restricted to blood, and TCR repertoires in tissues likely differ from the TCR repertoires found in blood. Incomplete sequencing was indicated by rarefaction of sorted-subset datasets, despite the large sequencing depth. Because the study included a small number of donors, the genetic and exposure-history diversity represented was limited. Compared with non-shared clonotypes, the clonotypes found in all four sorted-subset donors had higher generation probabilities.

CDR1 SGHVS and CDR2 FQNEAQ are derived from the germline V gene. Clipping removes 3 bases from V and 5 bases from J, with 5 as the unmatched junction base count. The CDR3 numbers 14 residues from cysteine through phenylalanine. Of all the DNA, just the CDR3 is kept, 42 bases in frame from base 1. Using the deep immunoSEQ assay, TCR CDR3 regions were amplified from genomic DNA by multiplex PCR. Extracted genomic DNA from each cell subset was spread evenly across all wells of several immunoSEQ 96-well plates, with each plate serving as a replicate. For sorted subsets, approximately 190 ng of genomic DNA, equivalent to roughly 33,000 T cell genomes, went into each replicate PCR. Purified libraries were quantified with a Qubit 3.0 fluorometer, sized on a Bioanalyzer 2100, and re-quantified with the KAPA Library Quantification kit. A separate single-read 150-cycle Illumina NextSeq 550 flow cell was used to sequence each immunoSEQ 96-well plate. Processing in the source paper ran as follows. Because the immunoSEQ output held only junctional sequences and lacked quality scores, the filtering could not match the filtering applied to full-length reads. To assign V/J genes and CDR3, sequences were annotated using PyIR, a Python wrapper for IgBLAST v1.9, with IMGT germline references. Reads were filtered out if the reads had weak V/J assignments (E-value above 1e-6), no CDR3, stop codons, out-of-frame junctions, or ambiguous translated residues. V3J clonotypes were defined by identical inferred V gene, J gene, and CDR3 amino acid sequence. Percentage overlap between repertoires was computed as shared unique clonotypes divided by the size of the smaller repertoire. RTK rarefaction, the Chao1 estimator, and Recon v2.1 estimates of unobserved clonotypes were used to assess repertoire richness. OLGA was used to compute generation probabilities for all TCRbeta clonotypes that the gDNA method yielded from a handful of donors. This is the immuneACCESS table as TCRdb keeps it, with only in-frame sequences that have V and J called. A part of the clones is gone; compared with another copy, unresolved V genes explain less than half, and the rest is unexplained. V, J and clone size derive from that table, while D and trimming were established from the DNA sequence. A total of about 730,000 clones appear in this sample, 72% of them only once. The top ten clonotypes cover under 2% of the sample.

The donors were healthy, HIV-negative adults who had no recently reported acute infections or vaccinations. Every donor was a Caucasian adult living in Nashville, Tennessee, USA. CD4+ T cells were enriched by magnetic negative selection, after which naive cells were positively selected on CD45RA and the negative fraction was taken as the memory subset. After blood collection by leukapheresis, PBMCs were isolated using Ficoll-Histopaque density gradient centrifugation and then cryopreserved in the vapor phase of liquid nitrogen. Analytical flow cytometry was used to check the purity and quantity of every magnetically sorted T cell population. Genomic DNA was isolated from each sorted fraction and quantified by UV absorbance on a Nanodrop 2000c. As to this clone: Its target antigen remains unknown. Per-base quality was not reported, and no clone a single base away is much larger than it.

Sequencing input: memory CD4+ T cells sorted from blood. Per the publication, the cell subset or site label means: CD45RA-negative fraction. This TCR derives from a woman in her twenties or thirties in good health. The rearranged segments are TRBV7-8 and TRBJ1-1, with 8 central nucleotides matching TRBD1. The CDR3 region reads CASSFQGAGTEAFF. The DNA sequence is given as TGTGCCAGCAGCTTCCAGGGGGCAGGTACTGAAGCTTTCTTT. The entire variable domain, with the stretches around the CDR3 drawn from the reference TRBV7-8 and TRBJ1-1 proteins, is GAGVSQSPRYKVAKRGQDVALRCDPISGHVSLFWYQQALGQGPEFLTYFQNEAQLDKSGLPSDRFFAERPEGSVSTLKIQRTQQEDSAVYLCASSFQGAGTEAFFGQGTRLTVV.